This passage covers 7 T cell receptor beta chains from one sample sequenced in a study of blood T cell repertoires in COVID-19. Sequencing was performed with immunoSEQ multiplex PCR; in TCRdb, only in-frame clones are kept and a portion is missing. Here the sample spans roughly 670,000 clones, 70% to 90% being singletons. Sample: peripheral blood. The receptor set was obtained from a woman between 18 and 29 years old with acute or convalescent COVID-19.

This chain connects TRBV5-1 to TRBJ1-1; D call uncertain. In germline, CDR1 is SGHRS, CDR2 YFSETQ. V lost 2 bases to trimming and J lost 2 bases, with 10 bases between them. The CDR3 sequence is 14 residues long. CDR3 in amino acids: CASSFQQLNTEAFF. For the CDR3, the DNA is TGCGCCAGCAGCTTTCAACAGCTAAACACTGAAGCTTTCTTT.

The rearrangement links TRBV12-3 or TRBV12-4 to TRBJ1-2; D may be TRBD1 (5 bases). V lost 5 bases to trimming and J lost 6 bases, with 13 bases between them. This CDR3 spans 13 amino acids. The CDR3 nucleotides are TGTGCCAGCAGTCTCAGGGTTAGGGATGGCTACACCTTC. Translated, it gives CASSLRVRDGYTF.

The chain has TRBV9 and TRBJ2-7, with D maybe TRBD2 (7 bases). Germline values: CDR1 SGDLS, CDR2 YYNGEE. CDR3 length equals 14 residues. Trimming shortened V by 4 bases and J by 7 bases, and 18 bases separated the two germline ends. Written as DNA, the CDR3 is TGTGCCAGCAGCTATGGGGGCGAGGGAGGGGAGCAGTACTTC. This gives the protein CASSYGGEGGEQYF.

The chain combines TRBV4-3 with TRBJ1-2, with a weak D call TRBD1 (6 bases). V lost 8 bases to trimming and J lost 7 bases, with 14 bases between them. Per the germline V gene, CDR1 is LGHNA and CDR2 is YSLEER. There are 12 residues in the CDR3. The CDR3 loop reads CASSTGFSGYTF. The DNA for the CDR3 is TGCGCCAGCTCAACAGGGTTTAGTGGCTACACCTTC.

The V call is TRBV24-1, the J call TRBJ2-1; D is uncertain. The CDR3 sequence is 13 residues long. With 4 bases removed from V and 8 bases from J, the gap between germline ends came to 11 bases. CDR1 KGHDR and CDR2 SFDVKD come from the germline V gene. CDR3 sequence reads: CATSEHDWDEQFF. CDR3 bases: TGTGCCACCAGTGAACATGACTGGGATGAGCAGTTCTTC.

V is TRBV3-1 (or the pseudogene TRBV3-2) and J is TRBJ1-1; 7 nucleotides agree with TRBD1. Germline lookup yields CDR1 LGHDT and CDR2 YNNKEL (reference sequence). The CDR3 contains 16 residues. Germline trimming cut 4 bases from V and 0 bases from J; bases unmatched to any gene: 8. The CDR3 loop reads CASSRITGAMNTEAFF. The CDR3 coding sequence is TGTGCCAGCAGCCGGATCACAGGGGCAATGAACACTGAAGCTTTCTTT.

The chain recombines TRBV6-1 with TRBJ1-2, with TRBD1 matching 7 bases. Germline-derived CDR1 and CDR2 are MNHNS and SASEGT. Trimming removed 1 base from V and 8 bases from J; junction bases left unmatched: 4. CDR3 length: 13 amino acids. CDR3 residues: CASSEGGGEGYTF. CDR3 bases: TGTGCCAGCAGTGAAGGAGGGGGCGAAGGCTACACCTTC.